The rows below give T cell receptor beta chains drawn from one sample of a study of beta chain features in type 1 diabetes. Method: immunoSEQ multiplex PCR; TCRdb's copy keeps in-frame clones and lacks some. The sample has about 620,000 clones, 15% to 19% seen once. Sequenced input: naive CD4+ T cells from blood. The receptors here all came from a man aged 18-30 years in good health. Both conserved end residues are part of each CDR3. The D gene is left open where the match is weak. The size entry is marked missing in some rows and otherwise reads once, few, many or a size class.

>.|few|TRBJ2-7|TRBV10-3
CASKRDYEQYF
TGTGCCAGCAAGAGGGATTACGAGCAGTACTTC
>TRBD2|few|TRBJ2-7|TRBV11-2
CASRGLAAYEQYF
TGTGCCAGCAGGGGACTAGCGGCCTACGAGCAGTACTTC
>.|.|TRBJ2-2|TRBV5-1
CASSPEGLGNTGELFF
TGCGCCAGCAGCCCAGAAGGATTAGGGAACACCGGGGAGCTGTTTTTT
>TRBD1|.|TRBJ1-1|TRBV7-9
CASSTWTGEAFF
TGTGCCAGCAGCACCTGGACAGGCGAAGCTTTCTTT
>TRBD1|.|TRBJ1-2|TRBV28
CASSSGGMNYGYTF
TGTGCCAGCAGCTCAGGGGGTATGAACTATGGCTACACCTTC
>TRBD1|.|TRBJ1-5|TRBV10-3
CAISGTGFGNQPQHF
TGTGCCATCAGTGGGACAGGGTTTGGCAATCAGCCCCAGCATTTT
>.|few|TRBJ1-2|TRBV20-1
CSFGTYGYTF
TGCAGTTTCGGGACCTATGGCTACACCTTC
>.|.|TRBJ2-5|TRBV11-3
CASSLAGETQYF
TGTGCCAGCAGCTTGGCGGGGGAGACCCAGTACTTC
>.|.|TRBJ1-5|TRBV7-9
CASSQAGGSNQPQHF
TGTGCCAGCAGCCAAGCGGGGGGCAGCAATCAGCCCCAGCATTTT
>.|few|TRBJ2-1|TRBV6-6
CASSYGYNEQFF
TGTGCCAGCAGTTACGGTTACAATGAGCAGTTCTTC
>.|few|TRBJ2-2|TRBV29-1
CSVGTGIGGELFF
TGCAGCGTTGGTACAGGGATCGGCGGGGAGCTGTTTTTT
>TRBD1|.|TRBJ1-2|TRBV7-8
CASSFRGGNYGYTF
TGTGCCAGCAGCTTCAGGGGGGGCAACTATGGCTACACCTTC
>.|few|TRBJ2-5|TRBV6-1
CASSEPFLGRAGAQETQYF
TGTGCCAGCAGTGAACCTTTCCTCGGCAGGGCAGGAGCACAAGAGACCCAGTACTTC
>.|.|TRBJ1-5|TRBV5-8
CASSLGQVPFYQPQHF
TGTGCCAGCAGCTTGGGGCAGGTCCCCTTTTATCAGCCCCAGCATTTT
>TRBD2|few|TRBJ2-1|TRBV14
CASSQGTSGGAANEQFF
TGTGCCAGCAGCCAAGGGACTAGCGGGGGGGCTGCCAATGAGCAGTTCTTC
>.|.|TRBJ1-1|TRBV7-3
CASSLTGQVGTEAFF
TGTGCCAGCAGCTTAACGGGGCAGGTCGGAACTGAAGCTTTCTTT
>TRBD2|few|TRBJ2-1|TRBV19
CASSILWSGRPYNEQFF
TGTGCCAGTAGTATTCTTTGGAGCGGGAGGCCCTACAATGAGCAGTTCTTC
>.|few|TRBJ1-2|TRBV7-3
CASSLFGTPIGGYTF
TGTGCCAGCAGCCTCTTCGGGACACCGATCGGAGGCTACACCTTC
>.|.|TRBJ1-1|TRBV29-1
CSVERTANTEAFF
TGCAGCGTTGAAAGGACAGCAAACACTGAAGCTTTCTTT
>TRBD2|.|TRBJ2-1|TRBV4-2
CASSQSGRAWGEQFF
TGTGCCAGCAGCCAAAGCGGGAGGGCCTGGGGTGAGCAGTTCTTC
>TRBD2|.|TRBJ2-5|TRBV29-1
CSLVGEGQETQYF
TGCAGCCTTGTAGGGGAGGGACAAGAGACCCAGTACTTC
>.|.|TRBJ2-6|TRBV15
CATQGRGRSGANVLTF
TGTGCCACCCAGGGACGAGGGAGATCGGGGGCCAACGTCCTGACTTTC
>.|few|TRBJ1-5|TRBV25-1
CASSVGHLDNQPQHF
TGTGCCAGCAGTGTTGGACACCTAGACAATCAGCCCCAGCATTTT